Shown below are 28 T cell receptor beta chains from a single sample sequenced in a study of naive and memory T cell subsets. Two oligonucleotides, mixed equimolar, formed the beta constant-region primer covering TRBC1 and TRBC2. TCRdb itself ran the UMI-ligation and nested PCR reads through MiXCR, one entry per CDR3 protein. The sample lists about 85,000 distinct CDR3 sequences; around 14% were seen once. Sequenced sample: central memory CD4+ T cells from blood. These receptors all come from a human donor in good health.

At least ten counts were recorded for this clonotype. The chain uses TRBV20-1 and TRBJ2-1; 11 bases agree with TRBD2. There are 15 residues in the CDR3. V trimming: 2 bases; J trimming: 9 bases; junction bases outside the gene matches: 9. Germline V gene sequence: CDR1 DFQATT, CDR2 SNEGSKA (reference sequence). CDR3 in DNA: TGCAGTGCTAGAATAGCGGGAGGGCCTCGGTCTGAGCAGTTCTTC. Its translation is CSARIAGGPRSEQFF.

This sequence joins TRBV28 and TRBJ2-3; TRBD2 aligns across 10 bases. V lost 7 bases to trimming and J lost 1 base; unmatched junction nucleotides: 8. CDR1 and CDR2 from the germline V gene are MDHEN and SYDVKM. CDR3 length: 16 residues. The CDR3 here is CASTRSGRGGTDTQYF. CDR3 DNA: TGTGCCAGCACCCGGAGCGGGAGGGGGGGCACAGATACGCAGTATTTT.

This clonotype has only a few counts. This chain links TRBV5-4 with TRBJ2-1; 10 nucleotides align to TRBD2. V shed 3 bases and J 9 bases; nucleotides not matched to a gene: 9. Per the germline V gene, CDR1 is SGHNT and CDR2 is YYREEE (reference sequence). The CDR3 runs 15 residues. CDR3 residues: CASSSGASGSLEQFF. CDR3 DNA: TGTGCCAGCAGCTCCGGGGCTAGCGGGAGTCTTGAGCAGTTCTTC. The full variable domain, its missing parts supplied by reference TRBV5-4 and TRBJ2-1, is ETGVTQSPTHLIKTRGQQVTLRCSSQSGHNTVSWYQQALGQGPQFIFQYYREEENGRGNFPPRFSGLQFPNYSSELNVNALELDDSALYLCASSSGASGSLEQFFGPGTRLTVL.

This clonotype came up a few times. This CDR3 reads CASSDRETSEKLFF. The CDR3 DNA follows: TGTGCCAGCTCAGACAGGGAGACGAGTGAAAAACTGTTTTTT. This rearrangement joins TRBV18 to TRBJ1-4; 7 bases are a match to TRBD1. The CDR3 runs 14 residues. The junction had 7 bases not matched to a gene; V was cut back by 5 bases and J by 7 bases. CDR1 is KGHSH, CDR2 LQKENI, per germline.

By sample share, this clonotype is medium-sized. The chain recombines TRBV5-4 with TRBJ2-5; 8 bases agree with TRBD1. CDR3 length: 15 amino acids. V gave up 4 bases and J gave up 4 bases; unmatched junction bases: 9. Germline CDR1 SGHNT, CDR2 YYREEE (reference sequence). CDR3 coding DNA: TGTGCCAGCAGCCTTAGTTCGGACAGGGTAGAGACCCAGTACTTC. As protein: CASSLSSDRVETQYF.

This clonotype was seen a few times. The V gene is TRBV19, the J gene TRBJ2-2; D remains ambiguous. The CDR3 contains 17 residues. V was cut by 4 bases and J by 5 bases, with 20 bases left in between. Per the germline V gene, CDR1 is LNHDA and CDR2 is SQIVND (reference sequence). The CDR3 DNA reads TGTGCCAGTAGTAGGGGTATGGGAAACCTATGGACCGGGGAGCTGTTTTTT. It is translated as CASSRGMGNLWTGELFF.

This clonotype occurred a few times. The chain uses TRBV9 and TRBJ2-2, with 10 bases fitting TRBD1. With 3 bases clipped from V and 6 bases from J, the junction kept 5 bases outside the gene matches. Germline lookup yields CDR1 SGDLS and CDR2 YYNGEE. The CDR3 consists of 15 residues. This CDR3 is CASSANDRGPGELFF. The CDR3 coding sequence is TGTGCCAGCAGCGCCAATGACAGGGGGCCCGGGGAGCTGTTTTTT.

This clonotype was seen repeatedly, ten times or more. The chain is built from TRBV6-2 or TRBV6-3 and TRBJ1-5, with D hard to call. The CDR3 totals 13 residues. The germline V and J ends were trimmed by 2 bases and 6 bases, with 8 bases remaining between them. Germline V lookup: CDR1 MNHEY, CDR2 SVGEGT. In DNA form, the CDR3 reads TGTGCCAGCAGTTACAGTACGGGTCAGCCCCAGCATTTT. Translated: CASSYSTGQPQHF.

This clonotype has a handful of counts. The chain has TRBV30 and TRBJ2-7, with D unclear. The germline gives CDR1 GTSNPN, CDR2 SVGIG (reference sequence). The CDR3 runs to 12 residues. Deletions cut 2 bases from V and 2 bases from J, with 7 bases between. The CDR3 DNA sequence: TGTGCCTGGAGTCCCGATGCCTACGAGCAGTACTTC. This sequence encodes CAWSPDAYEQYF.

The genes are TRBV21-1 and TRBJ2-3; the tabulated D call, TRBD1, remains unverified against the DNA. TRBV21-1 is shown as a pseudogene. The CDR3 is 16 residues long. In DNA, the CDR3 is TGTGCCAGCACCTATCCCCCCCCGGGAGACACAGATACGCAGTATTTT. Encoded protein: CASTYPPPGDTDTQYF.

V usage is TRBV28 and J usage is TRBJ2-3; 10 nucleotides match TRBD2. Germline CDR1 is MDHEN and CDR2 is SYDVKM. Trimming cost V 11 bases and J 4 bases; bases outside gene matches: 6. This CDR3 contains 13 residues. This CDR3 is CAYAGTSADTQYF. The DNA of the CDR3 is TGTGCCTATGCAGGGACTAGCGCAGATACGCAGTATTTT. The whole variable domain, remainder taken from reference TRBV28 and TRBJ2-3, is DVKVTQSSRYLVKRTGEKVFLECVQDMDHENMFWYRQDPGLGLRLIYFSYDVKMKEKGDIPEGYSVSREKKERFSLILESASTNQTSMYLCAYAGTSADTQYFGPGTRLTVL.

This clonotype was observed a few times. The chain couples TRBV6-2 or TRBV6-3 to TRBJ2-3, with TRBD2 matching 10 bases. The V gene's germline CDR1 is MNHEY and CDR2 SVGEGT. There are 14 residues in the CDR3. The V and J ends lost 5 bases and 4 bases, in that order; junction bases with no gene match: 3. The CDR3 DNA is TGTGCCAGCAGTCCCGGGACTAGCGCAGATACGCAGTATTTT. Residues: CASSPGTSADTQYF.

The V gene is TRBV18, the J gene TRBJ2-5, with 11 bases that match TRBD2. V lost 5 bases, J lost 2 bases, and 4 bases stayed unmatched. The CDR3 spans 15 residues. The germline V gene encodes CDR1 KGHSH and CDR2 LQKENI. The CDR3 coding sequence is TGTGCCAGCTCAAAGCGGACTAGCGGGCAAGAGACCCAGTACTTC. Amino acid sequence: CASSKRTSGQETQYF.

There are a few counts of this clonotype. The chain combines TRBV2 with TRBJ2-3; the D gene could be TRBD1 or TRBD2 (6 bases each). Trimming took off 4 bases at V and 6 bases at J, with 14 bases between the two ends. The CDR3 spans 14 residues. CDR1 and CDR2 from the germline V gene are SNHLY and FYNNEI. CDR3 protein: CASSVRDTGDTQYF. The CDR3 DNA reads TGTGCCAGCAGTGTGCGGGACACGGGGGATACGCAGTATTTT.

This clonotype has ten or more counts. V is TRBV7-9 and J is TRBJ2-3; TRBD2 aligns across 8 bases. The CDR3 is 15 amino acids. Germline CDR1 and CDR2: SEHNR and FQNEAQ (reference sequence). J was trimmed by 2 bases and V by 4 bases; bases with no gene match: 5. CDR3 loop: CASSSIAGFTDTQYF. For the CDR3, the DNA is TGTGCCAGCAGCTCGATAGCGGGGTTCACAGATACGCAGTATTTT.

This clonotype was seen a few times. The chain links TRBV19 to TRBJ1-5; possible D gene TRBD1, 6 bases. The V and J ends lost 7 bases and 4 bases respectively, with 11 bases between them. Germline-derived CDR1 and CDR2 are LNHDA and SQIVND (reference sequence). The CDR3 extends over 13 amino acids. CDR3 nucleotide sequence: TGTGCCAGTAAGGGACAAGCTAATCAGCCCCAGCATTTT. Translated: CASKGQANQPQHF.

The chain employs TRBV7-2 and TRBJ2-3; weak D call: TRBD1 (5 bases). The CDR3 is made up of 13 amino acids. Deletions cut 6 bases from V and 4 bases from J, with 11 bases between. Germline lookup yields CDR1 SGHTA and CDR2 FQGNSA. This CDR3 reads CASSQGASDTQYF. CDR3 nucleotides: TGTGCCAGCAGTCAAGGGGCATCAGATACGCAGTATTTT.

This clonotype showed up many times. The V and J genes are TRBV6-6 and TRBJ2-7; D may be TRBD1 (5 bases). The V gene's germline CDR1 is MNHNY and CDR2 SVGAGI (reference sequence). The CDR3 has 13 amino acids. The V end was cut by 4 bases, the J end by 1 base, with 8 bases between. CDR3 protein: CASSSDSSYEQYF. The CDR3 nucleotides are TGTGCCAGCAGTTCCGACAGTTCCTACGAGCAGTACTTC.

The chain couples TRBV5-1 to TRBJ2-5, with 13 bases identical to TRBD2. Germline CDR1 SGHRS, CDR2 YFSETQ. The CDR3 has 17 amino acids. Losses at the gene ends were 0 bases for V and 5 bases for J; bases not matched to a gene: 7. The CDR3 nucleotides read TGCGCCAGCAGCTTGGTTGGACTAGCGGGAGTGGGTGAGACCCAGTACTTC. Translation: CASSLVGLAGVGETQYF.

The gene calls are TRBV20-1 and TRBJ2-2, with D perhaps matching TRBD2 (5 bases). Germline V CDR1 and CDR2: DFQATT, SNEGSKA (reference sequence). The CDR3 contains 13 residues. V dropped 3 bases and J dropped 1 base, with 6 bases sitting between them. The CDR3 loop reads CSASAGNTGELFF. CDR3 bases: TGCAGTGCTAGTGCGGGGAACACCGGGGAGCTGTTTTTT.

This clonotype was recorded many times. The chain recombines TRBV2 with TRBJ2-7; D not certain. In germline, CDR1 is SNHLY, CDR2 FYNNEI. V lost 3 bases and J lost 6, with 6 bases in between. There are 11 residues in the CDR3. The CDR3 reads CASSDRVEQYF. The CDR3 coding sequence is TGTGCCAGCAGTGACCGGGTCGAGCAGTACTTC.

Within the sample, this clonotype is medium-sized. The CDR3 loop is CSAEIGSGANVLTF. Here the CDR3 DNA reads TGCAGTGCAGAGATCGGCTCTGGGGCCAACGTCCTGACTTTC. The rearrangement uses TRBV20-1 and TRBJ2-6; D gene unclear. The CDR3 loop spans 14 amino acids. V was pared by 6 bases and J by 0 bases, with 9 bases between. Germline assignment: CDR1 DFQATT and CDR2 SNEGSKA (reference sequence).

This clonotype was observed a handful of times. The genes are TRBV6-2 or TRBV6-3 and TRBJ1-2; D call uncertain. The CDR3 is 14 residues long. Trimming cost V 2 bases and J 4 bases, with 11 bases left between them. Germline assignment: CDR1 MNHEY and CDR2 SVGEGT. Written as DNA, the CDR3 is TGTGCCAGCAGTTACCATGAGGTCAGCTATGGCTACACCTTC. This encodes CASSYHEVSYGYTF.

The gene calls are TRBV7-9 and TRBJ1-4, with D uncertain. Deletions cut 2 bases from V and 8 bases from J, with 9 bases between. The CDR3 runs to 13 residues. Germline V gene data show CDR1 as SEHNR and CDR2 as FQNEAQ (reference sequence). The CDR3 spells CASSLWSSEKLFF. The CDR3 nucleotides read TGTGCCAGCAGCTTATGGTCATCGGAAAAACTGTTTTTT. Based on the CDR3 plus reference TRBV7-9 and TRBJ1-4, the full variable domain is DTGVSQNPRHKITKRGQNVTFRCDPISEHNRLYWYRQTLGQGPEFLTYFQNEAQLEKSRLLSDRFSAERPKGSFSTLEIQRTEQGDSAMYLCASSLWSSEKLFFGSGTQLSVL.

The sample holds a few counts of this clonotype. V usage is TRBV4-2 and J usage is TRBJ2-1, with 10 bases aligning to TRBD2. The length of the CDR3 is 16 residues. With V trimmed by 1 base and J by 7 bases, 7 bases remained unmatched. Per germline, CDR1 LGHNA and CDR2 YNFKEQ. The CDR3 loop reads CASSQGSGRALNEQFF. Written as DNA, the CDR3 is TGTGCCAGCAGCCAAGGAAGCGGGAGGGCCTTAAATGAGCAGTTCTTC.

The CDR3 spells CAWTHVGTGDPTQYF. The DNA of the CDR3 is TGTGCCTGGACCCACGTAGGGACAGGGGATCCTACGCAGTATTTT. This chain connects TRBV30 to TRBJ2-3; 10 nucleotides align to TRBD1. The V gene end was trimmed by 4 bases and the J gene end by 8 bases; junction bases not matched to a gene: 12. Looked up from germline, CDR1 is GTSNPN and CDR2 is SVGIG (reference sequence). The CDR3 is 15 amino acids. Variable domain in full (rest from reference TRBV30 and TRBJ2-3): SQTIHQWPATLVQPVGSPLSLECTVEGTSNPNLYWYRQAAGRGLQLLFYSVGIGQISSEVPQNLSASRPQDRQFILSSKKLLLSDSGFYLCAWTHVGTGDPTQYFGPGTRLTVL.

The J gene is TRBJ1-1, the V gene TRBV6-2 or TRBV6-3; TRBD1 agrees at 9 bases. The germline V gene has CDR1 MNHEY and CDR2 SVGEGT. The CDR3 runs to 14 residues. J gave up 3 bases and V 3 bases, and 2 bases lay outside the gene matches. The CDR3 sequence is CASSYRTGDTEAFF. The CDR3 DNA is TGTGCCAGCAGTTATCGGACAGGGGACACTGAAGCTTTCTTT.

The V call is TRBV20-1, the J call TRBJ1-4; D might be TRBD1 (6 bases). Germline V gives CDR1 DFQATT, CDR2 SNEGSKA (reference sequence). There are 14 residues in the CDR3. V lost 0 bases and J 6 bases, leaving 11 bases between the germline ends. DNA of the CDR3: TGCAGTGCTAGAGACGGACAGTATCATGAAAAACTGTTTTTT. Its translation: CSARDGQYHEKLFF.